This entry lists 25 T cell receptor beta chains sequenced from one sample in a study of blood T cell repertoires in COVID-19. Clones were read by immunoSEQ multiplex PCR, and TCRdb kept only the in-frame ones, dropping some. This sample has about 89,000 clones, with approximately 89% found just once. Source material: peripheral blood. The receptors were gathered from a man aged 55 to 70 with acute or convalescent COVID-19.

The chain employs TRBV19 and TRBJ1-2, with D tentatively TRBD1 (5 bases). This CDR3 has 12 residues. Germline V gives CDR1 LNHDA, CDR2 SQIVND (reference sequence). Between the trimmed V and J ends, which lost 3 bases and 5 bases, there was a span of 7 bases. The CDR3 is CASSMGGYGYTF. The CDR3 region has the DNA TGTGCCAGTAGTATGGGGGGTTATGGCTACACCTTC. The whole variable domain, filled in from reference TRBV19 and TRBJ1-2, reads DGGITQSPKYLFRKEGQNVTLSCEQNLNHDAMYWYRQDPGQGLRLIYYSQIVNDFQKGDIAEGYSVSREKKESFPLTVTSAQKNPTAFYLCASSMGGYGYTFGSGTRLTVV.

The chain links TRBV7-8 to TRBJ2-2, with D tentatively TRBD1 (5 bases). The germline CDR1 and CDR2 sequences are SGHVS and FQNEAQ. The V and J ends lost 3 bases and 6 bases respectively, with 11 bases between them. CDR3 size: 14 residues. CDR3 amino acids: CASSLGQGSGELFF. The CDR3 nucleotides are TGTGCCAGCAGCTTGGGGCAGGGATCCGGGGAGCTGTTTTTT.

In DNA, the CDR3 is TGTGCCTGGAGTGTACAGGGGGCGATTGGCTACACCTTC. This translates into CAWSVQGAIGYTF. The chain employs TRBV30 and TRBJ1-2, with 9 bases identical to TRBD1. V lost 0 bases and J lost 7; bases outside the gene matches: 3. The germline V gene encodes CDR1 GTSNPN and CDR2 SVGIG (reference sequence). The CDR3 covers 13 residues.

This clone has a single count. V usage is TRBV7-9 and J usage is TRBJ2-3, with TRBD2 matching over 13 bases. With 5 bases clipped from V and 3 bases from J, the junction kept 11 bases outside the gene matches. Germline CDR1 reads SEHNR; CDR2 reads FQNEAQ (reference sequence). This CDR3 comprises 18 residues. The CDR3 protein is CASSPGLAGAALTDTQYF. CDR3 nucleotide sequence: TGTGCCAGCAGCCCAGGACTAGCGGGGGCCGCCCTAACAGATACGCAGTATTTT.

The J gene is TRBJ2-2, the V gene TRBV7-3, with TRBD1 identical over 8 bases. The length of the CDR3 is 16 residues. Trimming at V came to 4 bases and at J to 5 bases, leaving 9 bases not matched to a gene. Germline CDR1 and CDR2: SGHTA and FQGTGA. CDR3 in amino acids: CASSSGQGIQTGELFF. CDR3 sequence (DNA): TGTGCCAGCAGCTCCGGACAGGGAATTCAAACCGGGGAGCTGTTTTTT.

The chain couples TRBV29-1 to TRBJ2-3; 8 bases fit TRBD1. The V gene's germline CDR1 is SQVTM and CDR2 ANQGSEA. V shed 6 bases and J 0 bases; nucleotides not matched to a gene: 2. CDR3 length equals 13 residues. This CDR3 reads CSVRTGSTDTQYF. CDR3 DNA sequence: TGCAGCGTAAGGACAGGGAGCACAGATACGCAGTATTTT.

The genes are TRBV6-2 or TRBV6-3 and TRBJ1-2; D may be TRBD1 (6 bases). The CDR3 covers 14 residues. V was shortened by 5 bases and J by 2 bases, with 12 bases between the two germline ends. Germline values: CDR1 MNHEY, CDR2 SVGEGT. The CDR3, as DNA: TGTGCCAGCAGTCGAACAGGGAACAACTATGGCTACACCTTC. It codes for CASSRTGNNYGYTF.

This chain uses TRBV15 with TRBJ2-3, with D maybe TRBD2 (6 bases). Germline CDR1 LNHNV, CDR2 YYDKDF (reference sequence). This CDR3 has 12 amino acids. Trimming stripped 1 base from V and 11 bases from J, with 10 bases between. The CDR3 loop reads CATSRAPGVQYF. In DNA form, the CDR3 reads TGTGCCACCAGCAGAGCCCCGGGAGTGCAGTATTTT.

V and J are TRBV12-5 and TRBJ2-7, with D maybe TRBD2 (6 bases). V lost 0 bases and J lost 7, with 16 bases in between. The CDR3 is 15 amino acids. CDR1 LGHNT and CDR2 FRNRAP come from the germline V gene. The CDR3 DNA sequence: TGTGCTAGTGGTTTGGTCCTAGCAGCCGGGAGAGAGCAGTACTTC. It translates to CASGLVLAAGREQYF. Combining the CDR3 with reference TRBV12-5 and TRBJ2-7 gives the whole variable domain DARVTQTPRHKVTEMGQEVTMRCQPILGHNTVFWYRQTMMQGLELLAYFRNRAPLDDSGMPKDRFSAEMPDATLATLKIQPSEPRDSAVYFCASGLVLAAGREQYFGPGTRLTVT.

The chain combines TRBV5-5 with TRBJ2-5, with D perhaps matching TRBD2 (6 bases). The V and J ends lost 0 bases and 2 bases respectively, with 14 bases between them. CDR1 and CDR2 (germline): SGHKS, YYEKEE (reference sequence). The CDR3 totals 16 residues. CDR3 sequence reads: CASSLAGRDSQETQYF. As DNA, the CDR3 is TGTGCCAGCAGCTTGGCAGGGCGGGATTCTCAAGAGACCCAGTACTTC.

The chain has TRBV7-3 and TRBJ2-1; 9 bases map to TRBD2. The CDR3 runs 16 residues. J gave up 1 base and V 4 bases, and 5 bases lay outside the gene matches. The germline V gene encodes CDR1 SGHTA and CDR2 FQGTGA. In DNA, the CDR3 is TGTGCCAGCAGCTCCTTAGCGGGGGCTTCCTACAATGAGCAGTTCTTC. This gives the protein CASSSLAGASYNEQFF.

The V gene is TRBV20-1, the J gene TRBJ1-2; D remains unclear. The CDR3 extends over 11 amino acids. CDR1 and CDR2 from the germline V gene are DFQATT and SNEGSKA (reference sequence). V lost 6 bases, J lost 5 bases, and 10 bases lay in between. The DNA for the CDR3 is TGCAGTGCAGATGGCAGTTATGGCTACACCTTC. It codes for CSADGSYGYTF.

V and J are TRBV19 and TRBJ1-2; 9 positions match TRBD1. Germline trimming cut 4 bases from V and 4 bases from J; bases unmatched to any gene: 1. Germline-derived CDR1 and CDR2 are LNHDA and SQIVND (reference sequence). The CDR3 length is 13 residues. This CDR3 is CASSTGQGYGYTF. CDR3 in DNA: TGTGCCAGTAGTACGGGACAGGGCTATGGCTACACCTTC.

This clone was observed a single time. The chain employs TRBV30 and TRBJ1-5; D is perhaps TRBD1 (5 bases). The CDR3 is 14 amino acids. The V and J ends lost 1 base and 7 bases respectively, with 14 bases between them. In germline, CDR1 is GTSNPN, CDR2 SVGIG (reference sequence). CDR3: CAWSGDGGGQPQHF. The CDR3 DNA reads as TGTGCCTGGAGTGGGGATGGGGGAGGACAGCCCCAGCATTTT.

The V and J genes are TRBV7-6 and TRBJ1-5, with 7 bases that match TRBD1. J lost 6 bases, V lost 1 base, and 9 bases had no gene match. Per the germline V gene, CDR1 is SGHVS and CDR2 is FNYEAQ. The length of the CDR3 is 16 residues. The CDR3: CASSLGARGTGQPQHF. The CDR3 region has the DNA TGTGCCAGCAGCTTAGGGGCCAGGGGGACGGGTCAGCCCCAGCATTTT.

The rearrangement links TRBV9 to TRBJ1-1; the match to TRBD1 covers 7 bases. The CDR3 is made up of 15 amino acids. Germline CDR1 is SGDLS and CDR2 is YYNGEE. With V trimmed by 2 bases and J by 5 bases, 9 bases remained unmatched. This CDR3 reads CASSVSMTGSTEAFF. In nucleotides, the CDR3 is TGTGCCAGCAGCGTCTCTATGACAGGGAGTACTGAAGCTTTCTTT.

The V call is TRBV6-5, the J call TRBJ1-2, with TRBD1 matching over 9 bases. Germline-derived CDR1 and CDR2 are MNHEY and SVGAGI. After removal of 4 bases from V and 8 bases from J, the junction contained 5 bases not matched to a gene. This CDR3 is 13 amino acids long. CDR3 bases: TGTGCCAGCAGTTCGATAGACAGGGGGGGCTACACCTTC. It codes for CASSSIDRGGYTF.

This clone was seen more than once but under ten times. The V and J genes are TRBV6-1 and TRBJ2-5; 10 bases match TRBD2. Germline V gene data show CDR1 as MNHNS and CDR2 as SASEGT. Losses at the gene ends were 4 bases for V and 6 bases for J; bases not matched to a gene: 11. The CDR3 sequence is 16 residues long. The CDR3 loop reads CASSGGGSGGRQTQYF. In nucleotides, the CDR3 is TGTGCCAGCAGTGGAGGAGGTAGCGGGGGGCGGCAGACCCAGTACTTC.

V is TRBV14 and J is TRBJ2-5, with TRBD1 matching 7 bases. CDR1 and CDR2 from the germline V gene are SGHDN and FVKESK. This CDR3 has 17 amino acids. V lost 2 bases to trimming and J lost 4 bases; unmatched junction nucleotides: 13. CDR3 bases: TGTGCCAGCAGCCAAAAGTTAAGGGGGCGGACGGGAGAGACCCAGTACTTC. Residues: CASSQKLRGRTGETQYF.

V and J are TRBV9 and TRBJ1-2; no clear D gene. The CDR3 spans 15 residues. V was clipped by 1 base and J by 2 bases, with 12 bases between them. Germline loops: CDR1 SGDLS, CDR2 YYNGEE. The CDR3: CASSVTAVYNYGYTF. In DNA form, the CDR3 reads TGTGCCAGCAGCGTAACAGCCGTCTACAACTATGGCTACACCTTC. Full variable domain (outside the CDR3, taken from reference TRBV9 and TRBJ1-2): DSGVTQTPKHLITATGQRVTLRCSPRSGDLSVYWYQQSLDQGLQFLIQYYNGEERAKGNILERFSAQQFPDLHSELNLSSLELGDSALYFCASSVTAVYNYGYTFGSGTRLTVV.

The chain joins TRBV29-1 to TRBJ2-1; D gene uncertain. Germline loops: CDR1 SQVTM, CDR2 ANQGSEA. The V end was cut by 3 bases, the J end by 7 bases, with 7 bases between. CDR3 size: 11 residues. The CDR3 nucleotides read TGCAGCGTTGACAGGTCGAATGAGCAGTTCTTC. Translating gives CSVDRSNEQFF.

The chain employs TRBV11-2 and TRBJ2-1, with a weak D call TRBD2 (6 bases). This CDR3 has 14 amino acids. The germline V gene has CDR1 SGHAT and CDR2 FQNNGV. V lost 3 bases to trimming and J lost 5 bases, with 11 bases between them. As DNA, the CDR3 is TGTGCCAGCAGCTTCGGTCTAGCGAACAATGAGCAGTTCTTC. This gives the protein CASSFGLANNEQFF.

The chain combines TRBV11-2 with TRBJ1-2; TRBD1 aligns across 8 bases. Germline V gene data show CDR1 as SGHAT and CDR2 as FQNNGV. V dropped 5 bases and J dropped 6; count of bases not matched to a gene: 5. The CDR3 contains 13 residues. As DNA, the CDR3 is TGTGCCAGCAGCCTGGACAGGGCGGATGGCTACACCTTC. Translating gives CASSLDRADGYTF.

The chain employs TRBV6-5 and TRBJ1-5; a weak D match, TRBD1 (5 bases). From germline, CDR1 is MNHEY and CDR2 SVGAGI. The CDR3 loop spans 13 amino acids. V gave up 10 bases and J gave up 0 bases, with 10 bases separating them. The CDR3 is CATGWGSNQPQHF. CDR3 sequence (DNA): TGTGCCACAGGGTGGGGTAGCAATCAGCCCCAGCATTTT.

The chain joins TRBV5-4 to TRBJ1-1; 7 bases match TRBD1. From germline, CDR1 is SGHNT and CDR2 YYREEE (reference sequence). V lost 0 bases and J lost 11; bases outside the gene matches: 7. CDR3 size: 13 residues. The chain's CDR3 is CASSLDLTGEAFF. The CDR3 DNA reads TGTGCCAGCAGCTTGGACTTAACAGGGGAGGCTTTCTTT. The full variable domain, with the rest looked up from reference TRBV5-4 and TRBJ1-1, is ETGVTQSPTHLIKTRGQQVTLRCSSQSGHNTVSWYQQALGQGPQFIFQYYREEENGRGNFPPRFSGLQFPNYSSELNVNALELDDSALYLCASSLDLTGEAFFGQGTRLTVV.